The sequence of this T cell receptor beta chain was determined in a study of T cells in localized non-small cell lung cancer. The method was immunoSEQ multiplex PCR; TCRdb's version includes in-frame clones alone and lacks a portion of them. The sample holds about 52,000 clones; approximately 86% are singletons and the top ten take about 16%. General observations from the study: Uninvolved adjacent lung showed peak T cell clonality, exceeding tumor. Higher adjacent-lung clonality was associated with shorter survival. Heterogeneity within the tumor remains possible, as just one region underwent sequencing. Median approximately 61 top-100 tumor clones were shared with paired adjacent lung.

Details on this clone: Antigen unknown.

V gave up 5 bases and J gave up 8 bases, with 10 bases separating them. The CDR3 has 13 amino acids. Germline V gene data show CDR1 as SGHAT and CDR2 as FQNNGV. The receptor's source is a female donor with stage II lung adenocarcinoma. The gene calls are TRBV11-2 and TRBJ1-6; D is ambiguous. Sample: PBMCs, taken before any cancer treatment. CDR3 DNA: TGTGCCAGCAGCACACGCCTAGATTCACCCCTCCACTTT. It specifies CASSTRLDSPLHF.